The source of this T cell receptor (beta chain) is a study of cytomegalovirus exposure and HLA in healthy donors. Germline values: CDR1 MDHEN, CDR2 SYDVKM. The CDR3 is 14 residues long. V lost 6 bases and J lost 4, with 15 bases in between. Notes on this clone: No antigen is known for it.

In the PCR, 60 Vbeta and 13 Jbeta primers were used. TCRdb keeps only in-frame clones here, not all; method: immunoSEQ multiplex PCR. There are approximately 61,000 clones in the sample, with roughly 2% held by the top ten. Findings of the study overall: A reported reduction in N-insertions relative to the approximately 690-donor mean was seen in an Asian-associated ancestry cluster in a later analysis. Another analysis was done later, and it associated approximately 15,000 TCR beta sequences with HLA alleles at 0.05 false discovery rate. Later on, a genetic analysis was performed. It linked a missense variant in DCLRE1C with V- and J-gene trimming of TCR beta.

This TCR derives from a woman younger than 30 in good health and CMV-seronegative. The rearrangement uses TRBV28 and TRBJ1-1, with D tentatively TRBD1 (5 bases). Specimen: PBMCs. CDR3 bases: TGTGCCAGCAGAAGGGGCGGAATGTTCACTGAAGCTTTCTTT. It yields the protein CASRRGGMFTEAFF.